This T cell receptor beta chain was recovered during a study of T cell repertoires in cytomegalovirus infection. The overall study: Matching HLA type and CMV infection were both indicated by public TCR beta signatures.

Notes on this clonotype: The antigen is undetermined.

Points from the study as a whole: The cumulative frequency of public TCR beta families identified carriers of CMV plus the relevant HLA. The response measured ex vivo was dominated by TCR beta clonotypes (HLA-C-restricted and CMV-specific).

Germline-derived CDR1 and CDR2 are LNHDA and SQIVND (reference sequence). Between the trimmed V and J ends, which lost 2 bases and 3 bases, there was a span of 10 bases. This CDR3 is 14 amino acids long. TCRdb re-called the reads through MiXCR, storing one row per CDR3 protein. The sample includes some 700,000 distinct CDR3 sequences, approximately 40% of them seen just once. This TCR derives from a human donor in good health (CMV status not recorded). Some clones in this sample may be carry-over from other donors' samples. Sequencing was carried out using PBMCs. This chain joins TRBV19 and TRBJ1-1, with a tentative D call TRBD1 (5 bases). CDR3: CASSIFDRHTEAFF. CDR3 DNA sequence: TGTGCCAGTAGTATATTTGACAGACACACTGAAGCTTTCTTT.